This T cell receptor (beta chain) was captured in a study of T-cell memory formation after mild COVID-19. This clonotype has more than one count but fewer than ten. Its specificity is unknown. Study-level points and caveats: Chiefly within CM and EM were the contracting CD4+ clones; CD8+ ones were within EMRA.

From the 5' RACE reads, TCRdb called clonotypes with MiXCR, one entry per CDR3 protein. The sample records about 210,000 distinct CDR3 sequences, around 27% being singletons. The V and J ends lost 6 bases and 8 bases respectively, with 20 bases between them. This CDR3 region has 15 residues. This TCR derives from an adult woman who had mild COVID-19 (a few samples of this study predate the infection). Cell type and time point are not known. The sample comprised PBMCs or a T cell subset sorted from them (not recorded which). The chain joins TRBV12-3 or TRBV12-4 to TRBJ2-1; D is perhaps TRBD2 (6 bases). Written as DNA, the CDR3 is TGTGCCAGCAGCGGACTGGGTTGGAGGGGCTATGAGCAGTTCTTC. This sequence encodes CASSGLGWRGYEQFF.